One sample yielded the 8 T cell receptor beta chains listed below, sequenced in a study of response to subunit inactivated influenza vaccine. TCRdb re-analysed the RT-PCR reads in MiXCR, keeping a single row per CDR3 protein. The sample lists around 300,000 distinct CDR3 sequences; around 22% were seen once. The specimen was PBMCs from blood, collected approximately 20 months after vaccination. The receptors were gathered from a man between 50 and 69 years old who received an inactivated influenza vaccine.

The V and J genes are TRBV7-2 and TRBJ2-1; D may match TRBD1 or TRBD2 (5 bases each). Germline CDR1 is SGHTA and CDR2 is FQGNSA. Trimming shortened V by 1 base and J by 6 bases, and 13 bases separated the two germline ends. This CDR3 is 15 amino acids long. CDR3 sequence reads: CASSLGAGRANEQFF. The CDR3 DNA reads TGTGCCAGCAGCTTAGGGGCAGGGCGGGCCAATGAGCAGTTCTTC.

This clonotype was seen a few times. J is TRBJ2-3 and V is TRBV5-1; 7 bases are a match to TRBD2. Germline CDR1 reads SGHRS; CDR2 reads YFSETQ. Losses at the gene ends were 5 bases for V and 2 bases for J; bases not matched to a gene: 8. The CDR3 contains 15 residues. CDR3 coding DNA: TGCGCCAGCAGGGGCGGACTAGGCTACACAGATACGCAGTATTTT. This encodes CASRGGLGYTDTQYF.

This clonotype was counted a few times. The chain recombines TRBV12-3 or TRBV12-4 with TRBJ1-5; no definite D call. The germline V and J ends were trimmed by 2 bases and 11 bases, with 13 bases remaining between them. The CDR3 runs to 13 residues. The CDR3 is CASSLQTKKAQHF. Here the CDR3 DNA reads TGTGCCAGCAGTTTACAAACCAAGAAGGCCCAGCATTTT.

This clonotype has a count of ten or more. The chain uses TRBV5-4 and TRBJ1-1; 8 nucleotides align to TRBD1. V lost 5 bases and J lost 5; bases outside the gene matches: 5. Germline CDR1 SGHNT, CDR2 YYREEE (reference sequence). This CDR3 has 13 residues. The CDR3 sequence: CASRSDRATEAFF. For the CDR3, the DNA is TGTGCCAGCAGATCGGACAGGGCTACTGAAGCTTTCTTT.

The chain carries TRBV15 and TRBJ2-7, with D perhaps matching TRBD2 (6 bases). Germline lookup yields CDR1 LNHNV and CDR2 YYDKDF (reference sequence). The length of the CDR3 is 16 residues. Trimming stripped 0 bases from V and 2 bases from J, with 14 bases between. DNA for the CDR3: TGTGCCACCAGCAGAGATGGGGGGACCGCACCCTACGAGCAGTACTTC. This translates into CATSRDGGTAPYEQYF.

This clonotype was detected only a few times. The genes are TRBV18 and TRBJ2-3; the D is unclear. From germline, CDR1 is KGHSH and CDR2 LQKENI. The V end was cut by 2 bases, the J end by 0 bases, with 6 bases between. This CDR3 region has 14 residues. DNA of the CDR3: TGTGCCAGCTCACCATCCGCCAGCACAGATACGCAGTATTTT. This gives the protein CASSPSASTDTQYF.

This chain joins TRBV10-3 and TRBJ2-1, with TRBD2 identical over 7 bases. The CDR3 consists of 12 residues. Germline CDR1 reads ENHRY; CDR2 reads SYGVKD. The junction had 5 bases not matched to a gene; V was cut back by 10 bases and J by 5 bases. CDR3 sequence (DNA): TGTGCCACCCGGACTAGTCACAATGAGCAGTTCTTC. It codes for CATRTSHNEQFF.

The chain couples TRBV7-9 to TRBJ1-4, with no clear D. The CDR3 extends over 15 amino acids. V was trimmed by 1 base and J by 3 bases, leaving 9 bases between them. Germline-derived CDR1 and CDR2 are SEHNR and FQNEAQ (reference sequence). The chain's CDR3 is CASSLGTNANEKLFF. CDR3 in DNA: TGTGCCAGCAGCTTAGGGACTAATGCTAATGAAAAACTGTTTTTT.